Below are 4 T cell receptor beta chains sequenced from a single sample in a study of human CD4 T cells and Enterobacteriaceae. Memory CD4+ T cells were sorted as all CD4+ cells except CD45RA+CCR7+CD95- naive cells, over 95% pure. Profiling relied on immunoSEQ multiplex PCR, and the TCRdb table lists in-frame clones only, not all of them. Of 27,000 or so clones in the sample, roughly 80% were seen once. The sample comprised memory CD4+ T cells from blood. The receptors stem from a human donor in good health.

The rearrangement uses TRBV5-1 and TRBJ2-3; 8 nucleotides match TRBD2. The V and J ends lost 0 bases and 6 bases, in that order; junction bases with no gene match: 12. In germline, CDR1 is SGHRS, CDR2 YFSETQ. The CDR3 sequence is 17 residues long. This chain's CDR3 is CASSLAGVAGGRDTQYF. As DNA, the CDR3 is TGCGCCAGCAGCTTGGCGGGAGTCGCGGGAGGAAGGGATACGCAGTATTTT.

The count of this clone is one. V is TRBV6-1 and J is TRBJ2-1; 11 bases map to TRBD2. V shed 4 bases and J 5 bases; nucleotides not matched to a gene: 13. The CDR3 runs 18 residues. Germline V gene data show CDR1 as MNHNS and CDR2 as SASEGT. The CDR3 sequence: CASSVLLRLAGRNNEQFF. CDR3 in DNA: TGTGCCAGCAGTGTCCTACTTAGACTAGCGGGAAGGAACAATGAGCAGTTCTTC.

The V and J genes are TRBV9 and TRBJ2-1; 8 bases align to TRBD2. The ends lost 1 base at V and 5 bases at J; junction bases unmatched: 5. The CDR3 totals 15 residues. Germline V gives CDR1 SGDLS, CDR2 YYNGEE. The DNA for the CDR3 is TGTGCCAGCAGCGTAACAGCGGGAGCGGACAATGAGCAGTTCTTC. Its translation: CASSVTAGADNEQFF.

This chain uses TRBV5-4 with TRBJ2-1; 7 nucleotides match TRBD1. Trimming removed 4 bases from V and 2 bases from J; junction bases left unmatched: 6. Germline-derived CDR1 and CDR2 are SGHNT and YYREEE (reference sequence). This CDR3 comprises 15 residues. CDR3 in DNA: TGTGCCAGCAGCATACAGGGGCGCCCCTACAATGAGCAGTTCTTC. Translated, it gives CASSIQGRPYNEQFF.